The 12 T cell receptor beta chains below all came from one sample that was sequenced in a study of metastatic and nonmetastatic thyroid tumors. TCRdb re-called clones from the PCR reads using MiXCR. The table includes 15,000 to 20,000 clones, roughly 23% detected once. Nobody among the patients had been given any treatment before thyroid surgery. The sequencing input was adjacent normal tissue. These TCRs come from a female donor with papillary thyroid cancer or a benign thyroid nodule (not recorded which). Some clones in this sample may be carry-over from other donors' samples.

This clone was seen a handful of times. The V and J genes are TRBV2 and TRBJ2-7; 8 bases line up with TRBD2. V trimming: 10 bases; J trimming: 6 bases; junction bases outside the gene matches: 14. Germline V gene sequence: CDR1 SNHLY, CDR2 FYNNEI. The CDR3 loop spans 14 amino acids. CDR3 loop: CATKGAGLASEQYF. CDR3 coding DNA: TGTGCCACTAAAGGGGCAGGACTAGCAAGCGAGCAGTACTTC.

A few counts support this clone. A read error may produce the germline difference seen at one junction end. The chain couples TRBV6-5 to TRBJ1-5; D unclear. This CDR3 comprises 14 residues. Looked up from germline, CDR1 is MNHEY and CDR2 is SVGAGI. CDR3 sequence (DNA): TGTGCCATCAGTACTCTCGGACGGCCGCAGCCCCAGCATTTT. Its translation is CAISTLGRPQPQHF.

The V and J genes are TRBV6-2 or TRBV6-3 and TRBJ2-1; D is perhaps TRBD2 (6 bases). This CDR3 is built from 12 residues. V gave up 8 bases and J gave up 10 bases, with 15 bases separating them. From germline, CDR1 is MNHEY and CDR2 SVGEGT. CDR3 nucleotide sequence: TGTGCCAGCGGGGCGGGATGGGGGGAGCAGTTCTTC. Protein sequence: CASGAGWGEQFF.

The sample holds a few counts of this clone. This chain connects TRBV19 to TRBJ1-2; D is undetermined. Trimming cost V 3 bases and J 8 bases, with 16 bases left between them. CDR3 length: 14 amino acids. Germline V gives CDR1 LNHDA, CDR2 SQIVND (reference sequence). Here the CDR3 DNA reads TGTGCCAGTAGTATTAGGGCCGCACCGGGAGGCTACACCTTC. This codes for CASSIRAAPGGYTF.

This clone was detected once. Here the CDR3 DNA reads TGTGCCAGCTCACCACCAGTAGGATACGAGCAGTACTTC. This translates into CASSPPVGYEQYF. The V and J genes are TRBV18 and TRBJ2-7; D unclear. In germline, CDR1 is KGHSH, CDR2 LQKENI. This CDR3 spans 13 amino acids. The ends were cut back, 0 bases at V and 4 bases at J, with 7 bases in the middle.

In this sample, this clone turned up a few times. V usage is TRBV28 and J usage is TRBJ1-1; 7 positions match TRBD1. Trimming took 4 bases from V and 7 from J; bases not matched to a gene: 12. This CDR3 has 15 residues. CDR1 is MDHEN and CDR2 is SYDVKM in the germline V gene. CDR3 nucleotide sequence: TGTGCCAGCAGTTCCCCGGCTCTGAGACAGGGTGAAGCTTTCTTT. This encodes CASSSPALRQGEAFF.

The V and J genes are TRBV20-1 and TRBJ1-5; tentative D call: TRBD1 (5 bases). Germline V gene sequence: CDR1 DFQATT, CDR2 SNEGSKA (reference sequence). This CDR3 is built from 15 residues. The V gene lost 5 bases and the J gene lost 6 bases, with 20 bases spanning the gap. CDR3 region: CSAFRPQGIGQPQHF. The CDR3 DNA is TGCAGTGCTTTTCGCCCCCAGGGAATAGGTCAGCCCCAGCATTTT.

V usage is TRBV28 and J usage is TRBJ2-1; no firm D call. Trimming stripped 6 bases from V and 6 bases from J, with 9 bases between. CDR3 length: 12 amino acids. The germline V gene encodes CDR1 MDHEN and CDR2 SYDVKM. The CDR3 DNA is TGTGCCAGCAGCCTTGCCAGCAATGAGCAGTTCTTC. Its protein product is CASSLASNEQFF.

V usage is TRBV20-1 and J usage is TRBJ1-2; possible D gene TRBD1, 5 bases. This CDR3 contains 15 residues. Germline CDR1 DFQATT, CDR2 SNEGSKA (reference sequence). The germline V and J ends were trimmed by 1 base and 4 bases, with 16 bases remaining between them. CDR3 DNA: TGCAGTGCTAGAGCCCCGGGACGGGCAAGCTATGGCTACACCTTC. Protein product: CSARAPGRASYGYTF.

The rearrangement links TRBV27 to TRBJ1-2; D gene uncertain. Deletions cut 5 bases from V and 2 bases from J, with 12 bases between. Germline CDR1 and CDR2: MNHEY and SMNVEV (reference sequence). This CDR3 is 14 amino acids long. The CDR3 region has the DNA TGTGCCAGCAGTCCCTCTGGGGTAAACTATGGCTACACCTTC. Protein: CASSPSGVNYGYTF.

This clone ranks as medium-sized. The chain links TRBV20-1 to TRBJ1-2, with 9 positions matching TRBD1. Germline V gives CDR1 DFQATT, CDR2 SNEGSKA (reference sequence). The CDR3 totals 14 residues. V gave up 3 bases and J gave up 2 bases; unmatched junction bases: 4. The CDR3 DNA sequence: TGCAGTGCTAGCGTCGGACAGGGGAACTATGGCTACACCTTC. This sequence encodes CSASVGQGNYGYTF.

This clone was observed a few times. V and J are TRBV6-2 or TRBV6-3 and TRBJ2-6, with TRBD1 identical over 10 bases. The CDR3 loop spans 17 amino acids. After removal of 0 bases from V and 1 base from J, the junction contained 0 bases not matched to a gene. In germline, CDR1 is MNHEY, CDR2 SVGEGT. Here the CDR3 reads CASSYSGQGSGANVLTF. The CDR3 DNA is TGTGCCAGCAGTTACTCGGGACAGGGGTCTGGGGCCAACGTCCTGACTTTC.